Listed below are T cell receptor beta chains from one sample, sequenced in a study of blood T cell repertoires in COVID-19. Data came from immunoSEQ multiplex PCR; TCRdb stores just in-frame clones and leaves some out. The table lists around 57,000 clones, 75% to 90% of them singletons. Sequenced: peripheral blood. The source is a human donor with active COVID-19. The donor label of this sample is uncertain. CDR3s include the opening cysteine and the closing phenylalanine or tryptophan. Each record gives: V gene, D gene, clone size, J gene, CDR3 DNA, CDR3 protein. A D gene is named only where the DNA matches it firmly. The size of a clone is reported for some rows only, either as once, few or many, or as a class for expanded clones.

TRBV9,TRBD1,-,TRBJ2-2,TGTGCCAGCAGCGAGGGGGGACAGGGCGTCAGCGGGGAGCTGTTTTTT,CASSEGGQGVSGELFF
TRBV15,-,-,TRBJ1-3,TGTGCCACCAGCGTGGACAGAAGCTCTGGAAACACCATATATTTT,CATSVDRSSGNTIYF
TRBV5-4,TRBD2,-,TRBJ2-1,TGTGCCAGCAGCACCGGAGCACTAGCGGGAGTCGAGCAGTTCTTC,CASSTGALAGVEQFF
TRBV6-5,-,once,TRBJ1-4,TGTGCCAGCAGTAGGCAGGGAAGTGAAAAACTGTTTTTT,CASSRQGSEKLFF
TRBV29-1,TRBD1,once,TRBJ2-7,TGCAGCGTGCCAGGGACAGGGGGGTACGAGCAGTACTTC,CSVPGTGGYEQYF
TRBV7-9,TRBD1,-,TRBJ2-7,TGTGCCAGCAGCTTAAATCCAGGGGGCCCCACCTACGAGCAGTACTTC,CASSLNPGGPTYEQYF
TRBV30,-,-,TRBJ1-4,TGTGCCTGGAGTCCAATCCGAGGGATTGCTAATGAAAAACTGTTTTTT,CAWSPIRGIANEKLFF
TRBV19,TRBD2,-,TRBJ2-2,TGTGCCAGTGACATTAGCGGGGGTTCGAACACCGGGGAGCTGTTTTTT,CASDISGGSNTGELFF
TRBV6-1,-,-,TRBJ2-5,TGTGCCAGCAGTGAACGACAGGAACCAAAGTACTTC,CASSERQEPKYF
TRBV29-1,-,-,TRBJ2-2,TGCAGCGGTCTCAGGGGTAACACCGGGGAGCTGTTTTTT,CSGLRGNTGELFF
TRBV30,-,once,TRBJ1-3,TGTGCCTGGAGTGGGGGCAGGGCCTCTGGAAACACCATATATTTT,CAWSGGRASGNTIYF
TRBV19,TRBD1,few,TRBJ2-7,TGTGCCAGTAGTATCGGGACAGGTACCTACGAGCAGTACTTC,CASSIGTGTYEQYF
TRBV6-4,-,-,TRBJ2-7,TGTGCCAGCAGTGACGGCAGGGGCTACGAGCAGTACTTC,CASSDGRGYEQYF
TRBV5-1,TRBD2,-,TRBJ2-2,TGCGCCAGCAGCATGGCAAGGACTAGTTATGATTGGGCCGGGGAGCTGTTTTTT,CASSMARTSYDWAGELFF
TRBV4-1,-,once,TRBJ2-4,TGCGCCAGCAGCCAAGTTGGACAAGAGTACATTCAGTACTTC,CASSQVGQEYIQYF
TRBV28,-,-,TRBJ2-1,TGTGCCAGCGGCCGAGGGGGGGGCTCCTACAATGAGCAGTTCTTC,CASGRGGGSYNEQFF
TRBV6-6,-,-,TRBJ2-3,TGTGCCAGCAGTTACGAGGGCTCGGGGACGCAGTATTTT,CASSYEGSGTQYF
TRBV7-2,-,-,TRBJ1-3,TGTGCCAGCAGCTTGTCGCGGGCTGGAAACACCATATATTTT,CASSLSRAGNTIYF
TRBV5-1,TRBD1,-,TRBJ2-5,TGCGCCAGCAGCTCCCTGACAGGGGGCGAAGAGACCCAGTACTTC,CASSSLTGGEETQYF
TRBV5-6,-,-,TRBJ1-1,TGTGCCAGCAGTTTAGCGGCTGAAGCTTTCTTT,CASSLAAEAFF
TRBV6-2/TRBV6-3,-,-,TRBJ1-2,TGTGCCAGCAGTTCAACAGGGTATGGCTACACCTTC,CASSSTGYGYTF
TRBV19,-,-,TRBJ2-5,TGTGCCAGTAGTATAAGACACCAACAAGAGACCCAGTACTTC,CASSIRHQQETQYF
TRBV30,TRBD2,-,TRBJ2-3,TGTGCCTGGAGTATAGCGGGGGGACCAGATACGCAGTATTTT,CAWSIAGGPDTQYF
TRBV27,-,once,TRBJ2-3,TGTGCCAGCAGTTTACAGAACACAGATACGCAGTATTTT,CASSLQNTDTQYF
TRBV27,-,-,TRBJ2-2,TGTGCCAGCAGAATAACAGGGGAGGCCGGGGAGCTGTTTTTT,CASRITGEAGELFF
TRBV25-1,TRBD1,once,TRBJ1-5,TGTGCCAGCAGTGGACCAACAGGGGCTTTCAATCAGCCCCAGCATTTT,CASSGPTGAFNQPQHF